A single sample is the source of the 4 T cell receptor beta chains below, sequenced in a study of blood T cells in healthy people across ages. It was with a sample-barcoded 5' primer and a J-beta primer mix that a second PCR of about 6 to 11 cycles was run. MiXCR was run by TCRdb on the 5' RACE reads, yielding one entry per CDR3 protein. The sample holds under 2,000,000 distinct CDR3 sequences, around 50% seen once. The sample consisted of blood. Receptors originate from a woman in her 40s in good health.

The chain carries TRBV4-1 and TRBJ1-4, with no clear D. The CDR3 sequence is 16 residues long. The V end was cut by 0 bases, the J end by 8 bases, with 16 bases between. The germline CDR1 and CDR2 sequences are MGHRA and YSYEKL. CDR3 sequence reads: CASSQDSGSLGEKLFF. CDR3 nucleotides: TGCGCCAGCAGCCAAGATTCTGGCTCCCTCGGGGAAAAACTGTTTTTT.

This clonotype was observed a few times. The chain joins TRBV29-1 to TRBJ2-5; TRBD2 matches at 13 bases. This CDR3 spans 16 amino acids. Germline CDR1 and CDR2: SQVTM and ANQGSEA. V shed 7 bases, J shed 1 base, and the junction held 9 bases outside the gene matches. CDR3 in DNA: TGCAGCGCAATCTTGGGACTAGCGGGGTCCCAAGAGACCCAGTACTTC. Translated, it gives CSAILGLAGSQETQYF.

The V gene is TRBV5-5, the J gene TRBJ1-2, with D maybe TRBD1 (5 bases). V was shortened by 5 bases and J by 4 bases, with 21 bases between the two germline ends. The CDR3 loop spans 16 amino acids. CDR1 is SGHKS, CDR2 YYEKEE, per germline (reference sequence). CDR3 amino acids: CASSSFGMGLFYGYTF. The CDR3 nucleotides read TGTGCCAGCAGTTCATTTGGGATGGGGCTATTCTATGGCTACACCTTC.

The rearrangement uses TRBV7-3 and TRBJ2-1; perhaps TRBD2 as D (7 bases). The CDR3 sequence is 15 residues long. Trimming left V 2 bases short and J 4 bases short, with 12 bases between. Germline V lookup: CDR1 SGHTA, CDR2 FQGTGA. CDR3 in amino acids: CASSLLGGVYNEQFF. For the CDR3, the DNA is TGTGCCAGCAGCTTATTAGGGGGGGTTTACAATGAGCAGTTCTTC.